This is a list of T cell receptor beta chains from one sample in a study of low-dose radiotherapy and immunotherapy resistance in tumors. Each CDR3 protein gets one entry after TCRdb re-called the reads with MiXCR. This table has tens of thousands of distinct CDR3 sequences, 20% to 25% appearing once. The sequences come from PBMCs, collected after low-dose radiotherapy plus immunotherapy. The receptors were gathered from a female donor with ovarian cancer. Each CDR3 is given with its conserved first and last residue. D genes are given only for firm matches. Clone size is given for some rows only: seen once, a few or many times, or a class if the clone is expanded.

d_call j_call v_call clone_size cdr3_aa cdr3_nt
TRBD1 TRBJ2-1 TRBV7-3 many CASSPGTGQSYNNEQFF TGTGCCAGCAGCCCTGGGACAGGGCAGAGCTATAACAATGAGCAGTTCTTC
- TRBJ1-4 TRBV7-2 many CASSPPGEKLFF TGTGCCAGCAGCCCCCCAGGTGAAAAACTGTTTTTT
- TRBJ2-1 TRBV5-3 - CASSLKAHSNNEQFF TGTGCCAGCAGCTTAAAAGCACATTCTAACAATGAGCAGTTCTTC
- TRBJ1-2 TRBV5-1 - CASSDGPDYGYTF TGCGCCAGCAGCGACGGTCCAGACTATGGCTACACCTTC
- TRBJ2-2 TRBV5-6 few CASTDDRGRMTGELFFF -
- TRBJ2-7 TRBV15 many CATSRVRPPAEQYF TGTGCCACCAGCAGAGTCCGCCCCCCGGCAGAGCAGTACTTC
TRBD2 TRBJ2-2 TRBV6-2/TRBV6-3 many CASSYSSGGANTGELFF TGTGCCAGCAGTTACTCTAGCGGGGGGGCGAACACCGGGGAGCTGTTTTTT
TRBD1 TRBJ1-5 TRBV28 few CASSLFGTGQSNQPQHF TGTGCCAGCAGTTTATTCGGGACAGGTCAGAGCAATCAGCCCCAGCATTTT
- TRBJ2-2 TRBV19 many CASSSGPDNTGELFF TGTGCCAGTAGTAGCGGGCCAGATAACACCGGGGAGCTGTTTTTT
- TRBJ1-4 TRBV5-6 many CASSLVGSRYWGATNEKLFF TGTGCCAGCAGCTTAGTCGGGTCGAGATATTGGGGTGCAACTAATGAAAAACTGTTTTTT
- TRBJ2-1 TRBV2 many CASSEWSGEFYNEQFF TGTGCCAGCAGTGAATGGTCGGGAGAGTTCTACAATGAGCAGTTCTTC
- TRBJ1-5 TRBV6-6 many CASRQRDNQPQHF TGTGCCAGCAGACAAAGGGACAATCAGCCCCAGCATTTT
- TRBJ1-1 TRBV4-1 many CASSQPTGITEAFF TGCGCCAGCAGCCAGCCCACCGGGATAACTGAAGCTTTCTTT
- TRBJ1-5 TRBV18 many CASSPGGWSNQPQHF TGTGCCAGCTCACCAGGTGGGTGGAGCAATCAGCCCCAGCATTTT
TRBD1 TRBJ1-3 TRBV2 many CASRQTGNTGNTIYF TGTGCCAGCAGACAGACAGGGAACACTGGAAACACCATATATTTT
- TRBJ1-6 TRBV9 many CASSPGTGAPNSPLHF TGTGCCAGCAGCCCTGGGACGGGGGCGCCGAATTCACCCCTCCACTTT
- TRBJ1-4 TRBV5-1 many CASRDTAPEKLFF TGCGCCAGCAGGGACACGGCACCCGAAAAACTGTTTTTT
- TRBJ2-1 TRBV20-1 many CSAIPHPNEQFF TGCAGTGCTATTCCCCACCCAAATGAGCAGTTCTTC
- TRBJ2-7 TRBV5-4 many CASSFEGTYEQYF TGTGCCAGCAGCTTCGAAGGGACCTACGAGCAGTACTTC
- TRBJ1-1 TRBV20-1 - CSAGDYSNTEAFF TGCAGTGCCGGGGACTATTCGAACACTGAAGCTTTCTTT
TRBD2 TRBJ2-1 TRBV30 few CAWAVAGEVHEQFF TGTGCCTGGGCGGTAGCGGGAGAGGTCCATGAGCAGTTCTTC
- TRBJ2-2 TRBV5-1 many CASSPGVLAGELFF TGCGCCAGCAGCCCGGGGGTCCTCGCCGGGGAGCTGTTTTTT
- TRBJ2-2 TRBV3-1 many CASSQDWNGRYRWSGGELFF TGTGCCAGCAGCCAAGATTGGAATGGAAGGTACAGGTGGAGTGGCGGGGAGCTGTTTTTT
- TRBJ2-2 TRBV14 many CASSHRQIGELFF TGTGCCAGCAGCCACCGACAGATCGGGGAGCTGTTTTTT
TRBD1 TRBJ1-4 TRBV27 - CASSQRTGQRLFF TGTGCCAGCAGTCAGAGGACAGGGCAGAGACTGTTTTTT
- TRBJ1-5 TRBV18 many CASSLAAGQPQHF TGTGCCAGCTCACTAGCCGCCGGTCAGCCCCAGCATTTT
- TRBJ1-5 TRBV3-1 many CASSQDPCQLGDYSNQPQHF TGTGCCAGCAGCCAAGATCCCTGCCAGCTTGGGGACTATAGCAATCAGCCCCAGCATTTT
TRBD1 TRBJ2-1 TRBV29-1 many CSVEALQGAGEQFF TGCAGCGTTGAAGCGTTACAGGGGGCCGGGGAGCAGTTCTTC
TRBD2 TRBJ2-5 TRBV11-2 many CASSLVPGGLETQYF TGTGCCAGCAGCTTAGTTCCCGGGGGGTTGGAGACCCAGTACTTC
TRBD2 TRBJ2-1 TRBV27 many CASSFRIAGDNSYNEQFF TGTGCCAGCAGTTTCAGGATAGCGGGAGACAACTCCTACAATGAGCAGTTCTTC
- TRBJ2-1 TRBV5-5 many CASSPRLSSSYNEQFF TGTGCCAGCAGCCCCCGGCTCTCGAGCTCCTACAATGAGCAGTTCTTC
- TRBJ2-3 TRBV7-2 few CASSPGGGMYSTDTQYF TGTGCCAGCAGCCCCGGAGGGGGGATGTATAGCACAGATACGCAGTATTTT
- TRBJ1-2 TRBV28 once CASSFGNGNYGYTF TGTGCCAGCAGTTTTGGGAACGGTAACTATGGCTACACCTTC